These 2 T cell receptor beta chains originate from one sample sequenced in a study of blood T cells in healthy people across ages. The second PCR ran 7 to 11 cycles with a sample-barcoded 5' primer and J-beta primers. TCRdb analysed the 5' RACE reads with MiXCR anew, one entry per CDR3 protein. The table has 1.4 million to 1.5 million distinct CDR3 sequences, 40% to 50% seen once. The specimen sequenced was blood. Receptors were obtained from a young woman in good health.

In DNA, the CDR3 is TGTGCCAGCAGGGAAGGGGGGGCGAGTGAAGCTTTCTTT. It yields the protein CASREGGASEAFF. The rearrangement uses TRBV6-6 and TRBJ1-1; D might be TRBD1 (6 bases). Between the trimmed V and J ends, which lost 6 bases and 7 bases, there was a span of 15 bases. Germline CDR1 is MNHNY and CDR2 is SVGAGI (reference sequence). The CDR3 has 13 residues.

This chain joins TRBV25-1 and TRBJ2-1; TRBD1 agrees at 7 bases. The V gene's germline CDR1 is MGHDK and CDR2 SYGVNS. This CDR3 has 15 amino acids. V gave up 3 bases and J gave up 6 bases; unmatched junction bases: 8. The CDR3 spells CASSDQGDPINEQFF. Here the CDR3 DNA reads TGTGCCAGCAGTGACCAGGGGGACCCTATCAATGAGCAGTTCTTC.